This entry describes one T cell receptor beta chain. Antigen specificity is unknown. Assay: immunoSEQ multiplex PCR; the TCRdb copy retains only in-frame clones and omits some. The table lists about 91,000 clones, 87% of them singletons. This specimen comes from a study of T cells in localized non-small cell lung cancer. Study-wide findings and caveats: Uninvolved neighboring lung showed the greatest T cell clonality, exceeding tumor.

The CDR3 covers 13 residues. CDR1 and CDR2 (germline): SGHTA, FQGTGA. V was cut by 5 bases and J by 2 bases, with 9 bases left in between. This receptor was taken from a man aged 40-75 years with stage I squamous cell lung carcinoma. The gene calls are TRBV7-3 and TRBJ2-5; D gene unclear. Specimen: peripheral blood, collected before any cancer treatment. DNA of the CDR3: TGTGCCAGCAGCCAAGACTGGCAAGAGACCCAGTACTTC. Protein: CASSQDWQETQYF.